This TCR beta chain came from a study of T cell responses to AZD1222 COVID-19 vaccine. Overall study results and limits: Only after the peak T cell response were repertoires sampled.

The V gene's germline CDR1 is MNHEY and CDR2 SVGAGI. The CDR3 length is 14 residues. V was trimmed by 6 bases and J by 4 bases, leaving 15 bases between them. Here immunoSEQ multiplex PCR was the method, and the copy in TCRdb shows in-frame clones only, minus some. The sample lists about 59,000 clones; less than 90% were seen once. Concerning this clone: Its target is not known.

The source of this sequence is an adult in good health. The rearrangement joins TRBV6-5 to TRBJ1-2; D is possibly TRBD1 (5 bases). The material sequenced was peripheral blood, taken on day 0 of AZD1222 vaccination. The CDR3 nucleotides read TGTGCCAGCAGCCTACTAAGGGGCCTCTATGGCTACACCTTC. As protein: CASSLLRGLYGYTF.